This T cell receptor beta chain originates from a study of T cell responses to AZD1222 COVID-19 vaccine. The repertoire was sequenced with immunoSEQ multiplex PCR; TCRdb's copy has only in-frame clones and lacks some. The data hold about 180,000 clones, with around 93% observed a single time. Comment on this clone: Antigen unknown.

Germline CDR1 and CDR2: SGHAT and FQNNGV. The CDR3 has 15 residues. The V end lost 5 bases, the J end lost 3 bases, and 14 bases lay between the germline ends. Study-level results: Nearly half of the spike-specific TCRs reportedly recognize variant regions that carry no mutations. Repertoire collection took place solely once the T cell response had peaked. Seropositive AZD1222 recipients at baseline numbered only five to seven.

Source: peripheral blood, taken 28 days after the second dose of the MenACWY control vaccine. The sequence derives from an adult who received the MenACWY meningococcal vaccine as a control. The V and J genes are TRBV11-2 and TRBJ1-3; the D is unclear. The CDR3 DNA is TGTGCCAGCAGCCCCTTCACAGTAGGTGGAAACACCATATATTTT. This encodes CASSPFTVGGNTIYF.